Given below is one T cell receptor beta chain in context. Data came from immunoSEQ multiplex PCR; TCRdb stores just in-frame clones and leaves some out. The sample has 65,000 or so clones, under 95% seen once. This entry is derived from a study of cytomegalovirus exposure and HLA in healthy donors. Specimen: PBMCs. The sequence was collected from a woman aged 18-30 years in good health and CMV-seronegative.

Here the CDR3 reads CASSPRTATYEQYF. The CDR3 DNA reads TGTGCCAGCAGCCCCCGAACAGCTACCTACGAGCAGTACTTC. The rearrangement joins TRBV6-6 to TRBJ2-7; D uncertain. Germline loops: CDR1 MNHNY, CDR2 SVGAGI (reference sequence). Trimming shortened V by 6 bases and J by 2 bases, and 14 bases separated the two germline ends. The CDR3 totals 14 residues.